This T cell receptor (beta chain) was documented in a study of T cells in Graves' hyperthyroidism and ophthalmopathy. Germline-derived CDR1 and CDR2 are SGHTA and FQGNSA. V was clipped by 2 bases and J by 3 bases, with 13 bases between them. The CDR3 length is 15 residues. Researchers amplified the TCR beta CDR3 regions from RNA transcripts. TCR CDR3 underwent first-round RT-PCR with the HTBI primer set. TCRdb re-derived calls from the multiplex PCR reads in MiXCR, one entry per CDR3 protein. The sample includes more than 550,000 distinct CDR3 sequences, 45% of them seen just once. This rearrangement joins TRBV7-2 to TRBJ1-1, with D perhaps matching TRBD1 (5 bases). The sequence was collected from an adult man with Graves' disease, either hyperthyroidism or ophthalmopathy (not recorded which). The sequenced sample was peripheral blood or thyroid tissue (not recorded which). The CDR3 is CASSLRGTLDTEAFF. The DNA for the CDR3 is TGTGCCAGCAGCTTACGGGGGACTTTGGACACTGAAGCTTTCTTT.